This TCR beta chain was sequenced in a study of pediatric ulcerative colitis. Sequencing was at survey level. Sequenced by immunoSEQ multiplex PCR; TCRdb stores in-frame clones only, minus some. Here the sample spans approximately 60,000 clones, less than 90% being singletons. CDR1 and CDR2 (germline): MNHNS, SASEGT. Trimming at V came to 4 bases and at J to 3 bases, leaving 8 bases not matched to a gene. CDR3 length equals 17 residues. Material: blood. This sequence originates from a boy under 18 with severe ulcerative colitis. V is TRBV6-1 and J is TRBJ2-1; TRBD1 aligns across 11 bases. The CDR3 region is CASSAHQGTGGYNEQFF. In DNA, the CDR3 is TGTGCCAGCAGTGCCCACCAGGGGACAGGGGGCTACAATGAGCAGTTCTTC.